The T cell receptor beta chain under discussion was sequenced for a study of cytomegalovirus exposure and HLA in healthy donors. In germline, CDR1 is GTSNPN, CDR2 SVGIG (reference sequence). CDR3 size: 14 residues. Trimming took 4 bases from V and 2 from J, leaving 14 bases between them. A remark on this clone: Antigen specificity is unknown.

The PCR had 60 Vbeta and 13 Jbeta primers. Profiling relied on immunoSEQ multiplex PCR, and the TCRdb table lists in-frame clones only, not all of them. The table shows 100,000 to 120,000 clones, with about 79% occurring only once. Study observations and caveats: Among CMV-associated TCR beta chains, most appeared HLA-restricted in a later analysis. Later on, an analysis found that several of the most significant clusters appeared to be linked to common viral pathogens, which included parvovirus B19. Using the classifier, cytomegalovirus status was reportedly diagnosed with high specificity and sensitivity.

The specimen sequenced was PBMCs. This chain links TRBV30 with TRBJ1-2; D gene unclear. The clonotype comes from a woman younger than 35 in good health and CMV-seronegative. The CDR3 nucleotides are TGTGCCTGGAAAGGAGGCATATCCAACTATGGCTACACCTTC. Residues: CAWKGGISNYGYTF.